This TCR beta chain was observed in a study of cytotoxic CD8 clonotypes in ibrutinib-treated CLL. On this clone itself: The target antigen is unknown.

Regarding the study as a whole: Few clonotypes were public, and these shrank or held steady under treatment.

Generated by immunoSEQ multiplex PCR, the TCRdb table keeps only in-frame clones and is missing some. The table includes more than 85,000 clones, roughly 80% detected once. CDR3 length equals 14 residues. CDR1 and CDR2 (germline): MDHEN, SYDVKM. V was pared by 3 bases and J by 0 bases, with 6 bases between. The specimen was PBMCs, collected after 24 months of ibrutinib treatment. J is TRBJ2-1 and V is TRBV28; D not resolved. This receptor was obtained from a human donor with chronic lymphocytic leukemia. DNA of the CDR3: TGTGCCAGCAGTTTTTTGAGCTCCTACAATGAGCAGTTCTTC. As protein: CASSFLSSYNEQFF.